This T cell receptor (beta chain) was identified during a study of blood T cell repertoires in COVID-19. About the study: The analysed material was cDNA or gDNA that came from T cells, B-cell-depleted T cells, or PBMCs.

Germline-derived CDR1 and CDR2 are SGHRS and YFSETQ. CDR3 size: 18 residues. Unmatched junction bases numbered 14, after V lost 4 bases and J lost 7 bases. Per the authors' pipeline: Scientists estimated how many nucleated cells there were by amplifying reference gene primers. Generated by immunoSEQ multiplex PCR, the TCRdb table keeps only in-frame clones and is missing some. That table furnishes V, J and clone size, whereas the DNA furnished D and trimming. The sample holds under 250,000 clones, over 70% seen once. Sequencing input: peripheral blood. This chain links TRBV5-1 with TRBJ2-1; 13 bases are a match to TRBD2. This clonotype was sampled from a woman between 50 and 59 years old with acute or convalescent COVID-19. The CDR3 region has the DNA TGCGCCAGCAGCGGGTTCACTAGCGGGAGGGCCAGTGGGAATGAGCAGTTCTTC. Protein sequence: CASSGFTSGRASGNEQFF. Using reference TRBV5-1 and TRBJ2-1 for the parts outside the CDR3, the full variable domain is KAGVTQTPRYLIKTRGQQVTLSCSPISGHRSVSWYQQTPGQGLQFLFEYFSETQRNKGNFPGRFSGRQFSNSRSEMNVSTLELGDSALYLCASSGFTSGRASGNEQFFGPGTRLTVL.